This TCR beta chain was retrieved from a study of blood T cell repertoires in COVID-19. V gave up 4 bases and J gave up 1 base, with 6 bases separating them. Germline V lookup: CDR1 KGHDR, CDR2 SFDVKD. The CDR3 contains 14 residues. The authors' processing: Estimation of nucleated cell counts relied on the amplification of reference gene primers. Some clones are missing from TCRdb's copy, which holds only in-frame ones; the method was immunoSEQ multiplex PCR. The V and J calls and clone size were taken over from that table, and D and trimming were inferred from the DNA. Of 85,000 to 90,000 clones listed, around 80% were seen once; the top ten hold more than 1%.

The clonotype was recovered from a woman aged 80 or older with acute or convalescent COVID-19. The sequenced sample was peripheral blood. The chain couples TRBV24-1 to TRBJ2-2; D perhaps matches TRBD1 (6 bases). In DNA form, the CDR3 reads TGTGCCACCAGTGAACAGGGGAACACCGGGGAGCTGTTTTTT. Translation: CATSEQGNTGELFF.